The 2 T cell receptor beta chains listed next were all sequenced from one sample in a study of CD8+ T cells in alopecia areata. Reverse transcription of extracted RNA yielded cDNA, which provided the sequencing template. Method: immunoSEQ multiplex PCR; TCRdb's copy keeps in-frame clones and lacks some. The table has some 51,000 clones, 95% to 97% seen once. This specimen was CD8+ T cells sorted from blood, taken at week 0. Every receptor here comes from a human donor with alopecia areata.

The V gene is TRBV4-3, the J gene TRBJ1-4; no clear D. Trimming removed 3 bases at V and 6 bases at J, with 11 bases between. The CDR3 contains 14 residues. CDR1 and CDR2 (germline): LGHNA, YSLEER. DNA for the CDR3: TGCGCCAGCAGCCAGTCAGGACGGTATGAAAAACTGTTTTTT. Translating it yields CASSQSGRYEKLFF.

V is TRBV4-1 and J is TRBJ2-4; the match to TRBD1 covers 7 bases. With 1 base clipped from V and 5 bases from J, the junction kept 11 bases outside the gene matches. Germline V gene sequence: CDR1 MGHRA, CDR2 YSYEKL. This CDR3 is built from 17 residues. CDR3 nucleotides: TGCGCCAGCAGCCAAGTTCGGGTCCTCCAGGGGGAAAACATTCAGTACTTC. This encodes CASSQVRVLQGENIQYF.